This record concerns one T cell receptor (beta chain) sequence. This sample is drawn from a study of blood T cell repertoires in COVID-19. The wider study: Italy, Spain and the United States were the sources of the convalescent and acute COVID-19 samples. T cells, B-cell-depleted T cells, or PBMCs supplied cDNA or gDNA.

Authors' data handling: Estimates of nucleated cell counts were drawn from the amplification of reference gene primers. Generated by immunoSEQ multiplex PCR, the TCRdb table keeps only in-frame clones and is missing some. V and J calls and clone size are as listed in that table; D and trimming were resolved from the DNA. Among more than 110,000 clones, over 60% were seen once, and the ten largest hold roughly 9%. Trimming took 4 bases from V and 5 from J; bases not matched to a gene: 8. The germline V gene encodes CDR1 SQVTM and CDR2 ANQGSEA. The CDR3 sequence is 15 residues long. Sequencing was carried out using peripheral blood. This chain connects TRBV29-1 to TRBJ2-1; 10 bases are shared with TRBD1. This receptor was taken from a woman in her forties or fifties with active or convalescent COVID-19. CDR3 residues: CSVVPGQGRHNEQFF. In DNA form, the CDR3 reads TGCAGCGTTGTCCCGGGACAGGGGCGGCACAATGAGCAGTTCTTC.